Described below is a single TCR beta chain sequence and its context. Its cognate antigen is unknown. The data were taken from a study of T cells in localized non-small cell lung cancer. Study-wide findings and caveats: With higher T cell density in blood came longer overall survival.

Profiling relied on immunoSEQ multiplex PCR, and the TCRdb table lists in-frame clones only, not all of them. The sample yields approximately 57,000 clones, 86% seen once. This CDR3 has 13 residues. Trimming shortened V by 4 bases and J by 5 bases, and 11 bases separated the two germline ends. Looked up from germline, CDR1 is LNHDA and CDR2 is SQIVND (reference sequence). The sequenced sample was peripheral blood, obtained before any cancer treatment. The gene calls are TRBV19 and TRBJ2-5; D remains ambiguous. This TCR was sampled from a woman aged 35 to 69 with stage I lung adenocarcinoma. The CDR3 loop reads CASSTLRDETQYF. The DNA for the CDR3 is TGTGCCAGTAGTACCCTTAGAGACGAGACCCAGTACTTC.